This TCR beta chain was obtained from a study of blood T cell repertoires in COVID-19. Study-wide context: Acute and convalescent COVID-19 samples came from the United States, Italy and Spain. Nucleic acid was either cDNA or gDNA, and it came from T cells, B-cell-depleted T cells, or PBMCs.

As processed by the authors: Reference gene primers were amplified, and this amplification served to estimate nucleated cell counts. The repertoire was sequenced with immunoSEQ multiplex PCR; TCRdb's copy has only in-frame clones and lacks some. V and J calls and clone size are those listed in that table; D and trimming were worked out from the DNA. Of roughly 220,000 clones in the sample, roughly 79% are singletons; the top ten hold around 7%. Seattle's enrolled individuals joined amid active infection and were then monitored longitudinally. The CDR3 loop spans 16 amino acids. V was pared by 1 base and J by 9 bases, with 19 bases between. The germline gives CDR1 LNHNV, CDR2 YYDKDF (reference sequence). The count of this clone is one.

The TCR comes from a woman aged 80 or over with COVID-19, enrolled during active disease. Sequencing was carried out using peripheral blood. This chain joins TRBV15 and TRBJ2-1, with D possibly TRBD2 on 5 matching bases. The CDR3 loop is CATSRGSRGIYLEQFF. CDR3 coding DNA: TGTGCCACCAGCAGAGGATCGCGAGGGATATACCTTGAGCAGTTCTTC.